These T cell receptor beta chains were read from a single sample in a study of T cells in Graves' hyperthyroidism and ophthalmopathy. TCRdb re-derived calls from the multiplex PCR reads in MiXCR, one entry per CDR3 protein. In the table there are 80,000 to 100,000 distinct CDR3 sequences, around 37% of which are singletons. Sequenced input: peripheral blood or thyroid tissue (not recorded which). The source of these receptors is a woman in her twenties or thirties with Graves' hyperthyroidism. Both conserved end residues are part of each CDR3. Each record gives: D gene, J gene, V gene, clone size, CDR3 protein, CDR3 DNA. The D gene is left open where the match is weak. Clone size, where shown, is once, few, many, or a class for clones that have expanded.

D gene: TRBD1; J gene: TRBJ1-5; V gene: TRBV28; clone size: many; CDR3 protein: CASSLTGDRGDQPQHF; CDR3 DNA: TGTGCCAGCAGCCTCACGGGGGACAGGGGGGATCAGCCCCAGCATTTT
D gene: TRBD2; J gene: TRBJ2-5; V gene: TRBV9; clone size: .; CDR3 protein: CASSPSSETSGRAETQYF; CDR3 DNA: TGTGCCAGCAGCCCTAGTAGCGAAACTAGCGGGAGAGCAGAGACCCAGTACTTC
D gene: .; J gene: TRBJ1-2; V gene: TRBV5-1; clone size: .; CDR3 protein: CASSLWNYGYTF; CDR3 DNA: TGCGCCAGCAGCTTATGGAACTATGGCTACACCTTC
D gene: .; J gene: TRBJ1-4; V gene: TRBV6-5; clone size: .; CDR3 protein: CASRSGATSGEKLFF; CDR3 DNA: TGTGCCAGCAGATCTGGGGCGACGAGCGGGGAAAAACTGTTTTTT
D gene: .; J gene: TRBJ1-1; V gene: TRBV7-9; clone size: many; CDR3 protein: CASSAIGGSNTEAFF; CDR3 DNA: TGTGCCAGCAGCGCTATTGGGGGATCGAACACTGAAGCTTTCTTT
D gene: TRBD2; J gene: TRBJ2-7; V gene: TRBV2; clone size: .; CDR3 protein: CASGLRGLAGAYEQYF; CDR3 DNA: TGTGCCAGCGGACTGCGGGGACTAGCGGGAGCCTACGAGCAGTACTTC
D gene: .; J gene: TRBJ2-7; V gene: TRBV5-4; clone size: .; CDR3 protein: CASSWGLDSTYEQYF; CDR3 DNA: TGTGCCAGCAGCTGGGGCCTGGACAGTACCTACGAGCAGTACTTC
D gene: .; J gene: TRBJ1-1; V gene: TRBV19; clone size: .; CDR3 protein: CPSSSHPSAGVLEAFF; CDR3 DNA: TGTCCCAGTAGTAGTCACCCTTCGGCAGGGGTGTTGGAAGCTTTCTTT
D gene: .; J gene: TRBJ1-6; V gene: TRBV6-6; clone size: many; CDR3 protein: CASSYSTGSNSPLHF; CDR3 DNA: TGTGCCAGCAGTTACTCGACAGGTTCTAATTCACCCCTCCACTTT
D gene: TRBD1; J gene: TRBJ2-7; V gene: TRBV7-9; clone size: .; CDR3 protein: CASSPGGTGLYEQYF; CDR3 DNA: TGTGCCAGCAGCCCGGGCGGGACAGGCCTCTACGAGCAGTACTTC
D gene: TRBD1; J gene: TRBJ1-4; V gene: TRBV3-1; clone size: many; CDR3 protein: CASSQTGLNEKLFF; CDR3 DNA: TGTGCCAGCAGCCAGACAGGGCTGAATGAAAAACTGTTTTTT
D gene: .; J gene: TRBJ1-2; V gene: TRBV10-2; clone size: .; CDR3 protein: CASSAGANYGYTF; CDR3 DNA: TGCGCCAGCAGTGCGGGGGCTAACTATGGCTACACCTTC
D gene: TRBD1; J gene: TRBJ1-2; V gene: TRBV10-3; clone size: .; CDR3 protein: CAISPPGGAYGYTF; CDR3 DNA: TGTGCCATCTCCCCCCCAGGGGGAGCCTATGGCTACACCTTC
D gene: .; J gene: TRBJ1-2; V gene: TRBV2; clone size: many; CDR3 protein: CASRGGGGGGYTF; CDR3 DNA: TGTGCCAGCAGGGGCGGGGGAGGAGGAGGCTACACCTTC
D gene: .; J gene: TRBJ1-1; V gene: TRBV28; clone size: few; CDR3 protein: CASSLCPDRGTEAFF; CDR3 DNA: TGTGCCAGCAGTTTATGTCCAGATCGGGGCACTGAAGCTTTCTTT
D gene: .; J gene: TRBJ1-6; V gene: TRBV13; clone size: many; CDR3 protein: CASSSSGPWSGSPLHF; CDR3 DNA: TGTGCCAGCAGCTCCTCGGGACCCTGGTCGGGCTCACCCCTCCACTTT
D gene: .; J gene: TRBJ1-1; V gene: TRBV15; clone size: .; CDR3 protein: CATSRDWGGFTEAFF; CDR3 DNA: TGTGCCACCAGCAGAGATTGGGGGGGATTCACTGAAGCTTTCTTT
D gene: .; J gene: TRBJ1-5; V gene: TRBV2; clone size: many; CDR3 protein: CASSEATTSSNQPQHF; CDR3 DNA: TGTGCCAGCAGTGAGGCAACCACTTCTAGCAATCAGCCCCAGCATTTT
D gene: TRBD2; J gene: TRBJ2-5; V gene: TRBV10-2; clone size: .; CDR3 protein: CASSGASGRAEETQYF; CDR3 DNA: TGCGCCAGCAGTGGGGCTAGCGGGAGGGCAGAAGAGACCCAGTACTTC
D gene: TRBD1; J gene: TRBJ2-5; V gene: TRBV28; clone size: many; CDR3 protein: CASSSYRQGGETQYF; CDR3 DNA: TGTGCCAGCAGCTCTTACCGACAGGGGGGAGAGACCCAGTACTTC
D gene: .; J gene: TRBJ1-2; V gene: TRBV5-4; clone size: many; CDR3 protein: CASRPGTVYGYTF; CDR3 DNA: TGTGCCAGCAGACCCGGGACGGTCTATGGCTACACCTTC
D gene: .; J gene: TRBJ2-1; V gene: TRBV6-1; clone size: .; CDR3 protein: CASLGRAREQFF; CDR3 DNA: TGTGCCAGCTTGGGGCGGGCCCGAGAGCAGTTCTTC